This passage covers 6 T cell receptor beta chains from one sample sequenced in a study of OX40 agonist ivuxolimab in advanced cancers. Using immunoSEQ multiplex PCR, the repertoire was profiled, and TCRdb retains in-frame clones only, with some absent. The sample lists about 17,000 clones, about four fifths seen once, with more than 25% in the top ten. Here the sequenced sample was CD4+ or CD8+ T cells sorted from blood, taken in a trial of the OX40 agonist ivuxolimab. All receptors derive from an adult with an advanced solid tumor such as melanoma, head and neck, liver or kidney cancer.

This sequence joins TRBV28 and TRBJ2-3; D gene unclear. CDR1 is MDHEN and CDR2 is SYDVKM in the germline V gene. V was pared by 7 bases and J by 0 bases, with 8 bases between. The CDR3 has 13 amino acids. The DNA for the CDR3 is TGTGCCAGCACCCCTCATAGCACAGATACGCAGTATTTT. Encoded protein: CASTPHSTDTQYF.

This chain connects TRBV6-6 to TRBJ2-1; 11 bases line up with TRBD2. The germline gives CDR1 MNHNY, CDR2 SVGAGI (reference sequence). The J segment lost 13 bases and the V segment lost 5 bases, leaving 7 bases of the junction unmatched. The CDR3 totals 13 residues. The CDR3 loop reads CASSSSGGADQFF. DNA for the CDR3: TGTGCCAGCAGTAGTAGCGGGGGGGCAGACCAGTTCTTC.

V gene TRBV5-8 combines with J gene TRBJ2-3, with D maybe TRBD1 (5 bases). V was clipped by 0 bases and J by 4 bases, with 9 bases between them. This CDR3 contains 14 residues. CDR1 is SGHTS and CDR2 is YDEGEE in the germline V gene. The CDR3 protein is CASSLAQGADTQYF. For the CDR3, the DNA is TGTGCCAGCAGCTTGGCCCAGGGTGCAGATACGCAGTATTTT.

CDR3 loop: CASQFPTSGGTNTGELFF. As DNA, the CDR3 is TGTGCCAGCCAATTTCCGACTAGCGGGGGGACGAACACCGGGGAGCTGTTTTTT. V is TRBV2 and J is TRBJ2-2; 13 bases fit TRBD2. The CDR3 sequence is 18 residues long. Germline assignment: CDR1 SNHLY and CDR2 FYNNEI. Trimming removed 8 bases from V and 0 bases from J; junction bases left unmatched: 9.

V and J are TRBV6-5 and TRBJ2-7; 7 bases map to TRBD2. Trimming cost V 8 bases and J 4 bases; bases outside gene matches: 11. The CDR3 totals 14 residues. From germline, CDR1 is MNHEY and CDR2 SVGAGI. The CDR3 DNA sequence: TGTGCCAGCGGCCCGGGGGGAAGCGAGTACGAGCAGTACTTC. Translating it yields CASGPGGSEYEQYF.

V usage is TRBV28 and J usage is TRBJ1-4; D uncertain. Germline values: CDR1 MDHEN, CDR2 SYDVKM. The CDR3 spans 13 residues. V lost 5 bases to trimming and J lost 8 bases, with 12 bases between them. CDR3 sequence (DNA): TGTGCCAGCAGTCGACCAGGTGGGGAAAAACTGTTTTTT. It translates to CASSRPGGEKLFF.